This TCR beta chain was found in a study of T-cell memory formation after mild COVID-19. TCRdb analysed the 5' RACE reads with MiXCR anew, one entry per CDR3 protein. Of about 250,000 distinct CDR3 sequences listed, 15% to 19% are singletons. Study results and caveats: Second-wave clones reaching peak frequency on day 37 lacked confirmed SARS-CoV-2 specificity. From day 15 to 85, contracting clones were balanced between CD4 and CD8, whereas later expanders leaned toward CD4+. Clones which contracted sat mainly in CM and EM if CD4+, and in EMRA if CD8+.

This clonotype has at least ten counts. Its antigen is still unknown. This CDR3 has 17 amino acids. Germline V gene sequence: CDR1 LNHDA, CDR2 SQIVND (reference sequence). V was pared by 4 bases and J by 4 bases, with 4 bases of the junction left unmatched. This chain links TRBV19 with TRBJ2-2, with 15 bases fitting TRBD2. The clonotype originates from an adult woman who had mild COVID-19 (a few samples of this study predate the infection). Cell type and time point are not known. Sequenced material: PBMCs or a T cell subset sorted from them (not recorded which). CDR3: CASSRTSGGASTGELFF. CDR3 in DNA: TGTGCCAGTAGTAGGACTAGCGGGGGGGCAAGCACCGGGGAGCTGTTTTTT.